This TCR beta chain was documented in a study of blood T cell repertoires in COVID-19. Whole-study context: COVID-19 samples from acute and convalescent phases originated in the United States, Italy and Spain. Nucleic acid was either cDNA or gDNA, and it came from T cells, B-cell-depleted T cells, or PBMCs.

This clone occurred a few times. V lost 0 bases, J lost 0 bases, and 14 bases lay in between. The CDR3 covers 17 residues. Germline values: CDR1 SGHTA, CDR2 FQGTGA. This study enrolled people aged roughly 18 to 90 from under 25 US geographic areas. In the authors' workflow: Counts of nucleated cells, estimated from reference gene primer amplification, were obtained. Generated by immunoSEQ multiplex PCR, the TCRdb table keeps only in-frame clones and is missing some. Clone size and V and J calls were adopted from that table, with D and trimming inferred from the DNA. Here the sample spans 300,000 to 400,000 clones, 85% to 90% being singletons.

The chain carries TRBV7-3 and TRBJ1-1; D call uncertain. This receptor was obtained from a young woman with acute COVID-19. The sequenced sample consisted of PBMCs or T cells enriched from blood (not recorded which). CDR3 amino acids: CASSLTQEGSMNTEAFF. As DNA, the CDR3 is TGTGCCAGCAGCTTAACGCAGGAAGGGAGCATGAACACTGAAGCTTTCTTT.